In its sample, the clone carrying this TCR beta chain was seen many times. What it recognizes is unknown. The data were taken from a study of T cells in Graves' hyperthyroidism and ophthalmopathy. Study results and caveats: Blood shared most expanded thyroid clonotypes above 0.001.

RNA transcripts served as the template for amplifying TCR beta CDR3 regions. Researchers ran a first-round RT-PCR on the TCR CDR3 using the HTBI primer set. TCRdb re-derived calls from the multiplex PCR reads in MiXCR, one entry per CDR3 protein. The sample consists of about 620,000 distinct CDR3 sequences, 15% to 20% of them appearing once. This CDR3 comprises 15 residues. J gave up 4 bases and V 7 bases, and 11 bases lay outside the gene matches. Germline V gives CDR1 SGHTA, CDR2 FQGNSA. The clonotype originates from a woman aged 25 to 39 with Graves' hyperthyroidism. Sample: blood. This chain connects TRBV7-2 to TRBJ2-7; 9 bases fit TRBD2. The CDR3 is CASTNTGTSMYEQYF. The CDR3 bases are TGTGCCAGCACCAACACCGGGACTAGCATGTACGAGCAGTACTTC.